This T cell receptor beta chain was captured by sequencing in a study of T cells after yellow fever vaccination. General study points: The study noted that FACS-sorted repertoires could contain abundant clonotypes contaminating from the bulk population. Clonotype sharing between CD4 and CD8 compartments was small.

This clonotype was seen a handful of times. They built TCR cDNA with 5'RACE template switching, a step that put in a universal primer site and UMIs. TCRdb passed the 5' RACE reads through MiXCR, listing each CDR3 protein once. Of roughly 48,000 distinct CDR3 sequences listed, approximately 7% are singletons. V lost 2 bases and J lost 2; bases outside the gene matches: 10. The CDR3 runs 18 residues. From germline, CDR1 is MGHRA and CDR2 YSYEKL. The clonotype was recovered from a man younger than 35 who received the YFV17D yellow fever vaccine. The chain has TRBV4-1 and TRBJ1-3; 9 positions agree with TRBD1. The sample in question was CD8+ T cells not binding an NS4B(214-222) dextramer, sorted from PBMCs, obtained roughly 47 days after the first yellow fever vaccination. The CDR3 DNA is TGCGCCAGCAGCCAATCCCTGACAGGGGGGTCGGCTGGAAACACCATATATTTT. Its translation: CASSQSLTGGSAGNTIYF.